The 13 T cell receptor beta chains reported below all come from one sample, sequenced in a study of OX40 agonist ivuxolimab in advanced cancers. Clones were sequenced by immunoSEQ multiplex PCR, and TCRdb holds only the in-frame ones, with some missing. The sample comprises about 77,000 clones, around 83% of which are singletons, and 0.76% rests with the top ten. The sample here was CD4+ or CD8+ T cells sorted from blood, taken in a trial of the OX40 agonist ivuxolimab. The receptors were sampled from an adult with an advanced solid tumor such as melanoma, head and neck, liver or kidney cancer.

The genes are TRBV2 and TRBJ2-5; D possibly corresponds to TRBD2 (7 bases). This CDR3 region has 15 residues. CDR1 is SNHLY and CDR2 is FYNNEI in the germline V gene. V was trimmed by 8 bases and J by 4 bases, leaving 20 bases between them. CDR3 bases: TGTGCCAGCGGGAGTTCCGGGGGGCGAGGAGAGACCCAGTACTTC. Translation: CASGSSGGRGETQYF.

In DNA form, the CDR3 reads TGTGCCAGTAGTAATCCAGGTAGCTACTATGGCTACACCTTC. Its protein product is CASSNPGSYYGYTF. The rearrangement uses TRBV19 and TRBJ1-2; D unclear. V was clipped by 4 bases and J by 3 bases, with 12 bases between them. Germline V gene data show CDR1 as LNHDA and CDR2 as SQIVND (reference sequence). CDR3 length: 14 residues. The entire variable domain, with the rest obtained from reference TRBV19 and TRBJ1-2, is as follows: DGGITQSPKYLFRKEGQNVTLSCEQNLNHDAMYWYRQDPGQGLRLIYYSQIVNDFQKGDIAEGYSVSREKKESFPLTVTSAQKNPTAFYLCASSNPGSYYGYTFGSGTRLTVV.

The chain uses TRBV7-3 and TRBJ2-1; possibly TRBD2 for D (6 bases). Trimming took 2 bases from V and 0 from J, leaving 11 bases between them. Per germline, CDR1 SGHTA and CDR2 FQGTGA. This CDR3 is built from 16 residues. This chain's CDR3 is CASSLQRASSYNEQFF. For the CDR3, the DNA is TGTGCCAGCAGCTTACAGCGGGCGAGCTCCTACAATGAGCAGTTCTTC.

The chain links TRBV18 to TRBJ2-3; TRBD1 matches 7 bases. CDR1 and CDR2 (germline): KGHSH, LQKENI. The CDR3 runs to 13 residues. V was pared by 3 bases and J by 9 bases, with 6 bases of the junction left unmatched. The CDR3 here is CASSPDTGETQYF. The CDR3 DNA follows: TGTGCCAGCTCACCCGATACAGGGGAAACGCAGTATTTT.

The chain recombines TRBV2 with TRBJ2-2; D may correspond to TRBD1 or TRBD2 (5 bases each). Trimming stripped 6 bases from V and 2 bases from J, with 10 bases between. CDR1 and CDR2 (germline): SNHLY, FYNNEI. This CDR3 comprises 14 residues. CDR3 residues: CASREDTNTGELFF. The CDR3 coding sequence is TGTGCCAGCAGGGAGGACACCAACACCGGGGAGCTGTTTTTT.

This chain joins TRBV7-9 and TRBJ2-1; 10 nucleotides match TRBD2. Losses at the gene ends were 4 bases for V and 12 bases for J; bases not matched to a gene: 6. CDR1 is SEHNR and CDR2 is FQNEAQ in the germline V gene (reference sequence). The CDR3 spans 13 residues. CDR3 loop: CASSSAGGFAQFF. In DNA, the CDR3 is TGTGCCAGCAGCTCAGCGGGGGGGTTCGCGCAGTTCTTC.

This clone was seen a single time. This chain links TRBV28 with TRBJ1-5; no definite D call. In germline, CDR1 is MDHEN, CDR2 SYDVKM. This CDR3 has 13 residues. The V gene lost 5 bases and the J gene lost 4 bases, with 9 bases spanning the gap. The CDR3 loop is CASSKRSNQPQHF. The CDR3 nucleotides read TGTGCCAGCAGTAAGAGGAGTAATCAGCCCCAGCATTTT.

The CDR3 DNA sequence: TGCGCCAGCAGATACGACAGGGGCACAGATACGCAGTATTTT. Residues: CASRYDRGTDTQYF. The rearrangement uses TRBV5-1 and TRBJ2-3, with 7 bases aligning to TRBD1. This CDR3 spans 14 amino acids. The ends lost 5 bases at V and 1 base at J; junction bases unmatched: 4. CDR1 and CDR2 from the germline V gene are SGHRS and YFSETQ.

V is TRBV19 and J is TRBJ1-1; 7 bases agree with TRBD1. The CDR3 extends over 14 amino acids. Germline CDR1 and CDR2: LNHDA and SQIVND (reference sequence). The V and J ends lost 6 bases and 5 bases, in that order; junction bases with no gene match: 9. CDR3 DNA: TGTGCCAGTAGGATCGGGAGGGGGCAAACTGAAGCTTTCTTT. This sequence encodes CASRIGRGQTEAFF.

On this clone itself: Distinct nucleotide sequences in the sample also encode this CDR3. The rearrangement uses TRBV11-3 and TRBJ2-7; weak D call: TRBD1 (6 bases). Trimming took off 4 bases at V and 2 bases at J, with 9 bases between the two ends. Germline V gene lookup returns CDR1 SGHNT and CDR2 YENEEA. The CDR3 extends over 13 amino acids. The CDR3 nucleotides read TGTGCCAGCAGCTCCAGGGGAACCTACGAGCAGTACTTC. Encoded protein: CASSSRGTYEQYF.

This chain connects TRBV18 to TRBJ2-4, with D possibly matching TRBD2 (6 bases). The V gene lost 4 bases and the J gene lost 3 bases, with 13 bases spanning the gap. The CDR3 contains 15 residues. Germline lookup yields CDR1 KGHSH and CDR2 LQKENI. Here the CDR3 reads CASSRDSTGKNIQYF. CDR3 sequence (DNA): TGTGCCAGCTCACGGGACTCCACGGGCAAAAACATTCAGTACTTC. Based on the CDR3 plus reference TRBV18 and TRBJ2-4, the full variable domain is NAGVMQNPRHLVRRRGQEARLRCSPMKGHSHVYWYRQLPEEGLKFMVYLQKENIIDESGMPKERFSAEFPKEGPSILRIQQVVRGDSAAYFCASSRDSTGKNIQYFGAGTRLSVL.

The chain uses TRBV11-2 and TRBJ2-1; no definite D call. The CDR3 runs to 13 residues. Germline CDR1 is SGHAT and CDR2 is FQNNGV. With 0 bases removed from V and 6 bases from J, the gap between germline ends came to 6 bases. In DNA form, the CDR3 reads TGTGCCAGCAGCTTAGAGCGGCCCAATGAGCAGTTCTTC. Its translation: CASSLERPNEQFF.

This clone has a single count. The chain has TRBV19 and TRBJ2-5; 9 bases are shared with TRBD2. V lost 1 base, J lost 4 bases, and 13 bases stayed unmatched. The CDR3 is made up of 18 amino acids. Per the germline V gene, CDR1 is LNHDA and CDR2 is SQIVND (reference sequence). CDR3 DNA: TGTGCCAGTAGTATAGCCCTCTGGCGGGAGGGCCGGGGAGAGACCCAGTACTTC. Its protein is CASSIALWREGRGETQYF.